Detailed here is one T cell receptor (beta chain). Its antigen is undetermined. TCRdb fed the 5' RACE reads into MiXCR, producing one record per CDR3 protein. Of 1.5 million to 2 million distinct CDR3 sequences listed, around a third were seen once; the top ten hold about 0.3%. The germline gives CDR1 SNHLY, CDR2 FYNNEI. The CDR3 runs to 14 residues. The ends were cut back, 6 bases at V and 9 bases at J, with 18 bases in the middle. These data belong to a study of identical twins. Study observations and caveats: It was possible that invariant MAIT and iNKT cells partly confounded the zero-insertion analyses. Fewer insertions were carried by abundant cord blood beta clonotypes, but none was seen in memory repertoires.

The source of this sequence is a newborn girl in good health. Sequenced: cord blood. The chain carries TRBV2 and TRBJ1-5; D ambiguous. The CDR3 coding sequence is TGTGCCAGCAGGGGCCGCGAGGGTGGCGCGCCCCAGCATTTT. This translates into CASRGREGGAPQHF. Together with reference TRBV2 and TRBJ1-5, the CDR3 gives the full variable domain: EPEVTQTPSHQVTQMGQEVILRCVPISNHLYFYWYRQILGQKVEFLVSFYNNEISEKSEIFDDQFSVERPDGSNFTLKIRSTKLEDSAMYFCASRGREGGAPQHFGDGTRLSIL.